This T cell receptor beta chain is drawn from a study of OX40 agonist ivuxolimab in advanced cancers. Study details: Enrolled patients in dose escalation had cancers that were hepatocellular carcinoma, melanoma, renal cell or head and neck cancer. Study-wide points: CD4+ and CD8+ blood T cells expanded clonally by week 6 at 0.1 to 3.0 mg/kg. Undetermined was the antigen specificity of the expanded peripheral T cells. Patients who responded partially at 0.1-3.0 mg/kg showed clonal expansion ranking among the lowest.

Trimming removed 3 bases from V and 10 bases from J; junction bases left unmatched: 14. This CDR3 spans 17 amino acids. CDR1 is LNHDA, CDR2 SQIVND, per germline (reference sequence). Only in-frame clones appear in the TCRdb table, and some are missing; sequencing was by immunoSEQ multiplex PCR. This sample has roughly 80,000 clones, with less than 90% found just once. On this clone: What it recognizes is unknown.

The specimen was CD4+ or CD8+ T cells sorted from blood, collected in a trial of the OX40 agonist ivuxolimab. V is TRBV19 and J is TRBJ1-6; 8 bases fit TRBD1. This sequence was found in an adult with an advanced solid tumor such as melanoma, head and neck, liver or kidney cancer. CDR3 in amino acids: CASSITPGQGVYSPLHF. In DNA, the CDR3 is TGTGCCAGTAGTATTACCCCCGGACAGGGTGTGTACTCACCCCTCCACTTT.